A single sample is the source of the 8 T cell receptor beta chains below, sequenced in a study of T cells in Graves' hyperthyroidism and ophthalmopathy. RNA transcripts were the template for amplifying TCR beta CDR3 regions. A set of HTBI primers served as the primers for a first-round RT-PCR of the TCR CDR3. One entry per CDR3 protein results from TCRdb running MiXCR on the multiplex PCR reads. This sample has a few hundred thousand distinct CDR3 sequences, with roughly 20% found just once. The material sequenced was blood. These receptors came from a man between 18 and 35 years old with Graves' ophthalmopathy.

This clonotype was counted a few times. The V and J genes are TRBV6-1 and TRBJ1-2; D is unresolved. CDR1 and CDR2 from the germline V gene are MNHNS and SASEGT. V was pared by 5 bases and J by 7 bases, with 23 bases between. The CDR3 length is 16 residues. CDR3 protein: CASSFSSEGTDSGYTF. As DNA, the CDR3 is TGTGCCAGCAGTTTCAGCTCCGAGGGTACGGATAGTGGCTACACCTTC.

The chain joins TRBV7-9 to TRBJ2-7; weak D call: TRBD2 (6 bases). Trimming removed 4 bases from V and 6 bases from J, with 19 bases in between. The CDR3 runs 15 residues. Per germline, CDR1 SEHNR and CDR2 FQNEAQ (reference sequence). The CDR3 nucleotides read TGTGCCAGCAGCTCCTCCCCCCTCGGGGGTAGCGAGCAGTACTTC. Translation gives CASSSSPLGGSEQYF.

This clonotype was counted ten times or more. V is TRBV5-1 and J is TRBJ2-7; the D gene is possibly TRBD1 (5 bases). Germline loops: CDR1 SGHRS, CDR2 YFSETQ. The V end was cut by 2 bases, the J end by 2 bases, with 8 bases between. The CDR3 spans 13 residues. CDR3 in amino acids: CASSLTGPYEQYF. DNA for the CDR3: TGCGCCAGCAGCTTAACAGGCCCCTACGAGCAGTACTTC. Looking up the rest from reference TRBV5-1 and TRBJ2-7 gives the full variable domain: KAGVTQTPRYLIKTRGQQVTLSCSPISGHRSVSWYQQTPGQGLQFLFEYFSETQRNKGNFPGRFSGRQFSNSRSEMNVSTLELGDSALYLCASSLTGPYEQYFGPGTRLTVT.

This clonotype has at least ten counts. The V and J genes are TRBV2 and TRBJ2-1, with a possible D match to TRBD2 (5 bases). Germline CDR1 SNHLY, CDR2 FYNNEI. V lost 8 bases to trimming and J lost 8 bases, with 19 bases between them. This CDR3 is built from 14 residues. In DNA, the CDR3 is TGTGCCAGCGCGGGTAGACGTAGCGAAGATGAGCAGTTCTTC. This encodes CASAGRRSEDEQFF.

The rearrangement joins TRBV9 to TRBJ2-1; no clear D. This CDR3 comprises 14 residues. The V end was cut by 0 bases, the J end by 6 bases, with 10 bases between. Germline CDR1 and CDR2: SGDLS and YYNGEE. CDR3 DNA sequence: TGTGCCAGCAGCGTAGCGGGCACGATCAATGAGCAGTTCTTC. It specifies CASSVAGTINEQFF.

The chain employs TRBV28 and TRBJ1-2; D is undetermined. The germline CDR1 and CDR2 sequences are MDHEN and SYDVKM. V shed 5 bases and J shed 2 bases, with 15 bases lying between them. The CDR3 is made up of 15 amino acids. CDR3 sequence: CASSPLTEINYGYTF. The CDR3 DNA follows: TGTGCCAGCAGTCCCCTCACAGAGATCAACTATGGCTACACCTTC.

CDR3 DNA sequence: TGTGCCAGCAGGGCGGTCTCCTACAATGAGCAGTTCTTC. Translation: CASRAVSYNEQFF. The V call is TRBV6-1, the J call TRBJ2-1; D is unclear. Trimming took 6 bases from V and 0 from J, leaving 6 bases between them. Germline-derived CDR1 and CDR2 are MNHNS and SASEGT. This CDR3 has 13 amino acids.

At least ten counts were recorded for this clonotype. The chain has TRBV20-1 and TRBJ1-5; perhaps TRBD1 as D (6 bases). Deletions cut 3 bases from V and 0 bases from J, with 9 bases between. Germline V lookup: CDR1 DFQATT, CDR2 SNEGSKA (reference sequence). The CDR3 spans 14 residues. The CDR3 DNA reads as TGCAGTGCTAGCCGGACAGTTAGCAATCAGCCCCAGCATTTT. The encoded protein is CSASRTVSNQPQHF.